This T cell receptor (beta chain) appears in the sequencing data of a study of cytomegalovirus exposure and HLA in healthy donors. The CDR3 totals 15 residues. Germline loops: CDR1 SGHVS, CDR2 FNYEAQ. The junction had 6 bases not matched to a gene; V was cut back by 5 bases and J by 3 bases. The PCR had 60 Vbeta and 13 Jbeta primers. Measured with immunoSEQ multiplex PCR; TCRdb has only the in-frame clones, and not every one. The table records 85,000 to 100,000 clones, about 78% of them present only once. This rearrangement joins TRBV7-6 to TRBJ2-7; 11 positions agree with TRBD2. The receptor was derived from a woman in her thirties or forties in good health and CMV-seropositive. The sample taken for sequencing was PBMCs. CDR3 protein: CASSATSGSRYEQYF. In DNA, the CDR3 is TGTGCCAGCAGCGCTACTAGCGGGAGTCGCTACGAGCAGTACTTC.